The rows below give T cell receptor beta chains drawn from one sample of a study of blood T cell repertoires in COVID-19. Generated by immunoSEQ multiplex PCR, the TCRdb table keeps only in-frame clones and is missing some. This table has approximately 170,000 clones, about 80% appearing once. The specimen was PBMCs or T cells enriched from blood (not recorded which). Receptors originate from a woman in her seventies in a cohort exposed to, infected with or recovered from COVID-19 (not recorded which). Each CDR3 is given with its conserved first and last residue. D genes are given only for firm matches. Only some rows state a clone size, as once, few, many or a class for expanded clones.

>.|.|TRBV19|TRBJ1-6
CASGEGPPWNSPLHF
TGTGCCAGCGGAGAGGGTCCCCCGTGGAATTCACCCCTCCACTTT
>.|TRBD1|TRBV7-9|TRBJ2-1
CASSFHRGNEQFF
TGTGCCAGCAGCTTCCACAGGGGCAATGAGCAGTTCTTC
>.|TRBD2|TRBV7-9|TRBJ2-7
CASSFLSGGTYEQYF
TGTGCCAGCAGCTTCCTTAGCGGGGGGACCTACGAGCAGTACTTC
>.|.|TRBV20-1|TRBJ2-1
CSAPLGAIRFF
TGCAGTGCCCCTCTGGGGGCGATCAGGTTCTTC
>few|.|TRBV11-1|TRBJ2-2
CASRGLTNTGELFF
TGTGCCAGCAGGGGACTCACTAACACCGGGGAGCTGTTTTTT
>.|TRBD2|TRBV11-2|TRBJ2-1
CASSLVSPLAGGRNEQFF
TGTGCCAGCAGCTTAGTTTCCCCACTAGCGGGAGGCCGGAATGAGCAGTTCTTC
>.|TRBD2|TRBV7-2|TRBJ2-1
CASSLGTSVGEQFF
TGTGCCAGCAGCTTAGGGACTAGCGTTGGGGAGCAGTTCTTC
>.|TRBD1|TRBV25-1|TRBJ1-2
CASTQTGTGSNGYTF
TGTGCCAGCACTCAGACCGGGACAGGGAGCAATGGCTACACCTTC
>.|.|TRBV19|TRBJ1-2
CASSSTGFGNYGYTF
TGTGCCAGTAGTAGTACAGGGTTTGGAAACTATGGCTACACCTTC
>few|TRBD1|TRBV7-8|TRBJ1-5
CASSLALLDRDSNQPQHF
TGTGCCAGCAGCTTAGCGCTGCTCGACAGGGATAGCAATCAGCCCCAGCATTTT
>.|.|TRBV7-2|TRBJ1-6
CASSLEADRRSPLHF
TGTGCCAGCAGCTTAGAGGCAGATCGGCGGTCACCCCTCCACTTT
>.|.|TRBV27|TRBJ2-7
CASSPSQGSREQYF
TGTGCCAGCAGTCCCTCGCAGGGATCCCGCGAGCAGTACTTC
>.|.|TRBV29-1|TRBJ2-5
CSVVIETQYF
TGCAGCGTTGTCATAGAGACCCAGTACTTC
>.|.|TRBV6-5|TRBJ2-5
CASSRDYQETQYF
TGTGCCAGCAGCAGAGACTACCAAGAGACCCAGTACTTC
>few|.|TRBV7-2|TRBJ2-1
CASSPPGEQGSEQFF
TGTGCCAGCAGCCCCCCCGGAGAACAGGGCAGTGAGCAGTTCTTC
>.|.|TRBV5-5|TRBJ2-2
CASQDWSKESGELFF
TGTGCCAGCCAAGATTGGAGTAAGGAGTCCGGGGAGCTGTTTTTT
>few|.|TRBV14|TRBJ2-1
CASSQAGSYNEQFF
TGTGCCAGCAGCCAAGCGGGGTCCTACAATGAGCAGTTCTTC
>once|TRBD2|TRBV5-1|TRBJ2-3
CASRIPGLATHTQYF
TGCGCCAGCAGGATTCCGGGACTAGCAACCCATACGCAGTATTTT
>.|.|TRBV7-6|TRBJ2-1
CASSPGVPRGYNEQFF
TGTGCCAGCAGCCCAGGGGTTCCTAGGGGGTACAATGAGCAGTTCTTC
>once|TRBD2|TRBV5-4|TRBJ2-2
CASSFGTGGRTGELFF
TGTGCCAGCAGCTTCGGTACGGGGGGGCGCACCGGGGAGCTGTTTTTT
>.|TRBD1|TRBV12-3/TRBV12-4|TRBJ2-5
CASRQGARETQYF
TGTGCCAGCAGGCAGGGGGCCCGTGAGACCCAGTACTTC
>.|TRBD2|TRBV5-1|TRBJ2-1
CASSLGSFPGGEQFF
TGCGCCAGCAGCTTGGGTTCATTTCCGGGGGGTGAGCAGTTCTTC
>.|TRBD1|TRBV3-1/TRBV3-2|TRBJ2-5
CASSLKGAETQYF
TGTGCCAGCAGCCTAAAGGGGGCGGAGACCCAGTACTTC
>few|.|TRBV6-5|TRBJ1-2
CASSYSLSGYGYTF
TGTGCCAGCAGTTACTCACTGTCAGGCTATGGCTACACCTTC
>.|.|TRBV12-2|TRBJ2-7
CASRGLDHDRFFEEQYF
TGTGCAAGTCGCGGCCTAGATCATGACAGATTCTTTGAGGAGCAGTACTTC
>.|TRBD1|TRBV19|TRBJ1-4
CASGDSPTALNEKLFF
TGTGCCAGCGGGGACAGCCCTACAGCCCTTAATGAAAAACTGTTTTTT
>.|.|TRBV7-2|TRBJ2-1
CASGEYGQINEQFF
TGTGCCAGCGGTGAATACGGACAGATCAATGAGCAGTTCTTC
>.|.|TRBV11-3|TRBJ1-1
CASSLASTLLAEAFF
TGTGCCAGCAGCTTAGCTTCGACACTCCTGGCTGAAGCTTTCTTT
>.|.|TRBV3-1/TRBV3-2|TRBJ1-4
CASSLPGSPNEKLFF
TGTGCCAGCAGCCTCCCCGGGTCTCCAAATGAAAAACTGTTTTTT
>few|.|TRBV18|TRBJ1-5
CASSPFPGAIQPQHF
TGTGCCAGCTCACCTTTCCCAGGGGCTATTCAGCCCCAGCATTTT
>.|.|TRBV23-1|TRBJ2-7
CASSQSVRGQYDSYEQYF
TGCGCCAGCAGTCAATCTGTCCGAGGACAGTACGACTCCTACGAGCAGTACTTC
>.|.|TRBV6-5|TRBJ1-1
CASSYSTVNTEAFF
TGTGCCAGCAGTTACTCTACGGTGAACACTGAAGCTTTCTTT
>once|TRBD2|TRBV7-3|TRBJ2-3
CASSPAGGRDTQYF
TGTGCCAGCAGCCCCGCGGGAGGGCGAGATACGCAGTATTTT
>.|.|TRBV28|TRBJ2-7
CASSTRRDMGF
TGTGCCAGCAGTACACGCCGGGACATGGGATTC
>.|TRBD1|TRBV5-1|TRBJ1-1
CASSPSRGLGTEAFF
TGCGCCAGCAGCCCGAGTAGGGGGCTTGGCACTGAAGCTTTCTTT
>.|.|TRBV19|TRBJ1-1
CASSKWTTNTEAFF
TGTGCCAGTAGCAAGTGGACAACCAACACTGAAGCTTTCTTT
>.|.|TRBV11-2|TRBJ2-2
CASSADSTGELFF
TGTGCCAGCAGCGCCGACAGCACCGGGGAGCTGTTTTTT
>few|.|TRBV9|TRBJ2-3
CASSVNSDTQYF
TGTGCCAGCAGCGTTAACTCAGATACGCAGTATTTT
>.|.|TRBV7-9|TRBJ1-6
CASTLNQGNNSPLHF
TGTGCCAGCACCCTCAATCAGGGAAATAATTCACCCCTCCACTTT
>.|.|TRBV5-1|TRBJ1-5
CASSFGGSNQPQHF
TGCGCCAGCAGCTTTGGCGGAAGCAATCAGCCCCAGCATTTT
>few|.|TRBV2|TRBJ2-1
CASSGWASSYNEQFF
TGTGCCAGCAGTGGGTGGGCGAGCTCCTACAATGAGCAGTTCTTC
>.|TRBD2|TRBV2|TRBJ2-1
CASSERLAANNEQFF
TGTGCCAGCAGTGAACGACTAGCGGCTAACAATGAGCAGTTCTTC
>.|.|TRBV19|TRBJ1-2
CASSTPGRERGLYGYTF
TGTGCCAGTAGCACCCCCGGGCGGGAGAGGGGCCTCTATGGCTACACCTTC
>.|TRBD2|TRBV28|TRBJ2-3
CASSLAGGADTQYF
TGTGCCAGCAGTTTAGCGGGAGGGGCAGATACGCAGTATTTT
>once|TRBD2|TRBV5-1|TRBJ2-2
CASSSLADTGELFF
TGCGCCAGCAGCTCCCTAGCGGACACCGGGGAGCTGTTTTTT
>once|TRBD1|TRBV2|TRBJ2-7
CASNSAGTARYEQYF
TGTGCCAGCAACTCCGCCGGGACAGCGAGGTACGAGCAGTACTTC
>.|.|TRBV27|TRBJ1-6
CASRLRTRRDTSPLHF
TGTGCCAGCAGACTCCGCACACGTCGGGACACTTCACCCCTCCACTTT
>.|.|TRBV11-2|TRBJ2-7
CASTPIGQRSYEQYF
TGTGCCAGCACCCCTATAGGACAGCGCTCCTACGAGCAGTACTTC
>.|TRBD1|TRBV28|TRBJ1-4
CASNPTGGEEKLFF
TGTGCCAGCAACCCGACAGGGGGCGAAGAAAAACTGTTTTTT
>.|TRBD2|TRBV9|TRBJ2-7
CASSVASGSYEQYF
TGTGCCAGCAGCGTAGCTAGCGGGAGCTACGAGCAGTACTTC
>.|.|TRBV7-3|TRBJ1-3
CASSLTPGQGNTIYF
TGTGCCAGCAGCTTAACTCCCGGACAGGGAAACACCATATATTTT
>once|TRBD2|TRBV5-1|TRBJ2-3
CASSLVLAGSTDTQYF
TGCGCCAGCAGCTTGGTACTAGCGGGGAGCACAGATACGCAGTATTTT
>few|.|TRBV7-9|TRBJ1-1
CASSFISSGNTEAFF
TGTGCCAGCAGCTTTATATCATCAGGGAACACTGAAGCTTTCTTT
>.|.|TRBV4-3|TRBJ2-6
CASSLQGNSGANVLTF
TGCGCCAGCAGTCTTCAGGGCAACTCTGGGGCCAACGTCCTGACTTTC
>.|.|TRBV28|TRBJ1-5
CASSPLSQPQHF
TGTGCCAGCAGCCCTTTGAGTCAGCCCCAGCATTTT
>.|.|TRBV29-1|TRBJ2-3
CSVEERGGTDTQYF
TGCAGCGTTGAAGAACGGGGTGGCACAGATACGCAGTATTTT
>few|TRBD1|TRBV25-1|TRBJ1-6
CASTRQGFNSPLHF
TGTGCCAGCACTAGACAGGGGTTTAATTCACCCCTCCACTTT